The sequence of this T cell receptor beta chain was determined in a study of blood T cell repertoires in COVID-19. CDR1 ENHRY and CDR2 SYGVKD come from the germline V gene. With 0 bases removed from V and 3 bases from J, the gap between germline ends came to 11 bases. The CDR3 length is 15 residues. Here immunoSEQ multiplex PCR was the method, and the copy in TCRdb shows in-frame clones only, minus some. Of fewer than 200,000 clones in the sample, roughly 83% were seen once. This chain uses TRBV10-3 with TRBJ1-2; a possible D gene is TRBD1 (5 bases). Specimen: peripheral blood. The TCR comes from a human donor in a cohort sampled during active COVID-19. CDR3 region: CAISESGGTDYGYTF. In DNA, the CDR3 is TGTGCCATCAGTGAGTCCGGGGGGACGGACTATGGCTACACCTTC.